This T cell receptor beta chain is drawn from a study of long-term antiretroviral therapy in people with HIV. Study-wide findings and caveats: Whichever time point was examined, clones expanded before ART dominated the repertoire.

The CDR3 loop spans 13 amino acids. Germline V gene sequence: CDR1 SNHLY, CDR2 FYNNEI. The germline V and J ends were trimmed by 11 bases and 5 bases, with 19 bases remaining between them. With regard to this clone: Antigen specificity is unknown.

Researchers ran immunoSEQ v3.0 at survey level. The assay was immunoSEQ multiplex PCR, and TCRdb's table has in-frame clones only and misses some. The profile shows 20,000 to 25,000 clones, about 83% of them singletons. The sequencing here drew on unsorted PBMCs, taken 3 years after starting antiretroviral therapy. This receptor was obtained from a man aged 18 to 35 with HIV. This chain links TRBV2 with TRBJ2-7; D assignment may be TRBD1 or TRBD2 (5 bases each). CDR3 nucleotides: TGTGCCTCACAACGGGACCTGGGCGACGAGCAGTACTTC. This gives the protein CASQRDLGDEQYF.